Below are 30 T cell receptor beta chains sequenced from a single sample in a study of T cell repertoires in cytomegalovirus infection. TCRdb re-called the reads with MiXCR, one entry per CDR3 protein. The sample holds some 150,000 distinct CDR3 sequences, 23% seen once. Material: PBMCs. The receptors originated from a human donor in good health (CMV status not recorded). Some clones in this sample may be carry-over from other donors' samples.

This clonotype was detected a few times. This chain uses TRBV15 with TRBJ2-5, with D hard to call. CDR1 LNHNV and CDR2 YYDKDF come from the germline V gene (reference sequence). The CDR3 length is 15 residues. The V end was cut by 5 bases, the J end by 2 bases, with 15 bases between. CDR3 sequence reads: CATSRWSEPQETQYF. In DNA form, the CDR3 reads TGTGCCACCAGCCGATGGTCAGAGCCACAAGAGACCCAGTACTTC.

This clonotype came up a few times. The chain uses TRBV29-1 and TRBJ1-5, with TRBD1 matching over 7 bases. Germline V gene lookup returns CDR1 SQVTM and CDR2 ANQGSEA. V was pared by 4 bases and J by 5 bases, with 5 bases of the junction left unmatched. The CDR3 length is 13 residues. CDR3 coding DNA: TGCAGCGTTGGGCCAGGGGGGGATCAGCCCCAGCATTTT. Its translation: CSVGPGGDQPQHF.

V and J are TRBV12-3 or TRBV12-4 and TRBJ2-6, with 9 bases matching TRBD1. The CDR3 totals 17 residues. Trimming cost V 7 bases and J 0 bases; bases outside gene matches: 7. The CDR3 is CASTETGGFSGANVLTF. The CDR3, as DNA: TGTGCCAGCACCGAGACAGGGGGTTTCTCTGGGGCCAACGTCCTGACTTTC.

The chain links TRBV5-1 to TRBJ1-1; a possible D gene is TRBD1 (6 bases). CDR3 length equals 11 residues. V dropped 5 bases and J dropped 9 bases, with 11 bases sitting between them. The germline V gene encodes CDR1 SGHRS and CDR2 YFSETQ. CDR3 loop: CASSEGVQAFF. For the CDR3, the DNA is TGCGCCAGCAGTGAGGGGGTCCAAGCTTTCTTT.

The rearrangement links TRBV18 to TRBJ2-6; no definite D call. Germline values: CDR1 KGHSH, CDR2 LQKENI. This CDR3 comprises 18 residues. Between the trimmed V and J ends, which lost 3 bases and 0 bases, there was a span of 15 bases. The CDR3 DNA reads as TGTGCCAGCTCACCTCGGAGTTCAACCGACTCTGGGGCCAACGTCCTGACTTTC. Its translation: CASSPRSSTDSGANVLTF.

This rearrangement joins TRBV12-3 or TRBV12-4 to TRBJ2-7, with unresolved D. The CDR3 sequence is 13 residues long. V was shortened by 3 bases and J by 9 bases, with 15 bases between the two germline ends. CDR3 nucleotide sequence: TGTGCCAGCAGTTTCGCACGGCTAGTTAGGCAGTACTTC. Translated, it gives CASSFARLVRQYF.

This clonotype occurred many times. The CDR3 DNA sequence: TGTGCCAGCAGCTTATACCCGGCGGGAGGCCAAGAGACCCAGTACTTC. Protein: CASSLYPAGGQETQYF. The chain recombines TRBV7-9 with TRBJ2-5, with TRBD2 identical over 8 bases. There are 16 residues in the CDR3. Trimming cost V 2 bases and J 1 base; bases outside gene matches: 6. CDR1 is SEHNR, CDR2 FQNEAQ, per germline (reference sequence).

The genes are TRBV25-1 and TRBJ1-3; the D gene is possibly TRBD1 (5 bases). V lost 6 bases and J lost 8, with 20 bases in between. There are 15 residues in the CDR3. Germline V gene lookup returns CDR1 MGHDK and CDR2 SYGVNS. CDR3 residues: CASSPPGQSTHTIYF. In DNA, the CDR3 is TGTGCCAGCAGCCCCCCCGGACAATCAACCCACACCATATATTTT.

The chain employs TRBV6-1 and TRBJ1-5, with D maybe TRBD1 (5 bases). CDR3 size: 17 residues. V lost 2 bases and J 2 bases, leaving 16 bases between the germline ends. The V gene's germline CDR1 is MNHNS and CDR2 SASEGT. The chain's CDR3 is CASSEKSGPVGNQPQHF. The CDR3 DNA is TGTGCCAGCAGTGAAAAGTCGGGACCCGTGGGCAATCAGCCCCAGCATTTT.

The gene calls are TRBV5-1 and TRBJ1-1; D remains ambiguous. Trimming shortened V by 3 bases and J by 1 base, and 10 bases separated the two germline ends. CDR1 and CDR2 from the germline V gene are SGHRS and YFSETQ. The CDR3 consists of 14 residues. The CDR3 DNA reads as TGCGCCAGCAGCTCTCAGGCGGGGAACACTGAAGCTTTCTTT. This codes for CASSSQAGNTEAFF. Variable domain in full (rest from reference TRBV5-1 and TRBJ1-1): KAGVTQTPRYLIKTRGQQVTLSCSPISGHRSVSWYQQTPGQGLQFLFEYFSETQRNKGNFPGRFSGRQFSNSRSEMNVSTLELGDSALYLCASSSQAGNTEAFFGQGTRLTVV.

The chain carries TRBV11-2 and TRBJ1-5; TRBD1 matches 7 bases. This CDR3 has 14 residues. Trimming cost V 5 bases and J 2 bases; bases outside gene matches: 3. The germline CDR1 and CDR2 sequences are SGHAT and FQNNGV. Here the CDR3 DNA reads TGTGCCAGCAGCCAGGGACAGCGCAATCAGCCCCAGCATTTT. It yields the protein CASSQGQRNQPQHF.

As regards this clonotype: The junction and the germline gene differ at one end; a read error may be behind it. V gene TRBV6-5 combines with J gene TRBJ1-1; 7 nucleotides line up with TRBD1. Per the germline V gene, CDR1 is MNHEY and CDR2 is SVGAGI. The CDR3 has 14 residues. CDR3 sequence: CAGRGEGRYTEAFF. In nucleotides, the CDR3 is TGTGCCGGCAGGGGGGAGGGCCGCTACACTGAAGCTTTCTTT.

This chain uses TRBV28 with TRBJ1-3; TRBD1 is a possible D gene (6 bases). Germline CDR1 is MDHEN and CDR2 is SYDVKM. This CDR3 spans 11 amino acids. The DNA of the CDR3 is TGTGGGACTCTACAGGGACACACCATATATTTT. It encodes CGTLQGHTIYF.

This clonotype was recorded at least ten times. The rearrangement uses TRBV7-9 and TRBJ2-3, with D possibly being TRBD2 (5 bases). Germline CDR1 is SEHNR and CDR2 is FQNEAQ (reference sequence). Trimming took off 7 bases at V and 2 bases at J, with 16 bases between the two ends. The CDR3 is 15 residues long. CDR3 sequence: CASIIRLADTDTQYF. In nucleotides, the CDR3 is TGTGCCAGCATCATCAGGCTAGCTGACACAGATACGCAGTATTTT.

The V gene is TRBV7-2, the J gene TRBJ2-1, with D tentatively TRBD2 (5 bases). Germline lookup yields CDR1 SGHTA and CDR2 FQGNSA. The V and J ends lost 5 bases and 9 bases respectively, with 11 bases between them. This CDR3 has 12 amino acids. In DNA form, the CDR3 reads TGTGCCAGCAGCCCGCTAGCTTTTGAGCAGTTCTTC. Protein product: CASSPLAFEQFF. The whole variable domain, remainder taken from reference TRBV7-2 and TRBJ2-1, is GAGVSQSPSNKVTEKGKDVELRCDPISGHTALYWYRQSLGQGLEFLIYFQGNSAPDKSGLPSDRFSAERTGGSVSTLTIQRTQQEDSAVYLCASSPLAFEQFFGPGTRLTVL.

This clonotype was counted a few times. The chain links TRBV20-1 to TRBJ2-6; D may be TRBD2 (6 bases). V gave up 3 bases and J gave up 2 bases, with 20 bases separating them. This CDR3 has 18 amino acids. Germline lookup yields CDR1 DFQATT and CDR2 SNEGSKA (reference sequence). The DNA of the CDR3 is TGCAGTGCTAGTCGTCAGTGGCTTCCGGGGGCTGGGGCCAACGTCCTGACTTTC. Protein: CSASRQWLPGAGANVLTF.

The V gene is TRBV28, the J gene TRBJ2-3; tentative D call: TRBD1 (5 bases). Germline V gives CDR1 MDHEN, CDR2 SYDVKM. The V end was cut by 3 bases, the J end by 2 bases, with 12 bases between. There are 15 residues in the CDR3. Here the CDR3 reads CASSFGREFTDTQYF. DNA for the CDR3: TGTGCCAGCAGTTTTGGCAGGGAATTCACAGATACGCAGTATTTT.

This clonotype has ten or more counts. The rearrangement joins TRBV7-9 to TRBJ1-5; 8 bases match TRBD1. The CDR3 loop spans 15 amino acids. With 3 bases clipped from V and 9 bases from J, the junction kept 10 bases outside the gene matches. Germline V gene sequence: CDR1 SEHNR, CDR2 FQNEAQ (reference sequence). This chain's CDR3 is CASSFGTTGDRPQHF. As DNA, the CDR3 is TGTGCCAGCAGCTTCGGGACGACAGGGGATAGGCCCCAGCATTTT.

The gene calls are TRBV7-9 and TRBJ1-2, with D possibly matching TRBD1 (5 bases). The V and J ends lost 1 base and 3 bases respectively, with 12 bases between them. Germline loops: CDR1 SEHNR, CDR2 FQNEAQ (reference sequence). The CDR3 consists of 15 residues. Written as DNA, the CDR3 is TGTGCCAGCAGCTTAGGGGGGACCGCGGACTATGGCTACACCTTC. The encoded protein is CASSLGGTADYGYTF.

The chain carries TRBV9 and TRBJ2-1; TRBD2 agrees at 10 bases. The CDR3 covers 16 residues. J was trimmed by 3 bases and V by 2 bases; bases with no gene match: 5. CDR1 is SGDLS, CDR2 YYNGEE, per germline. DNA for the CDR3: TGTGCCAGCAGCGTTCAAACTAGCGGGGACTACAATGAGCAGTTCTTC. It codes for CASSVQTSGDYNEQFF.

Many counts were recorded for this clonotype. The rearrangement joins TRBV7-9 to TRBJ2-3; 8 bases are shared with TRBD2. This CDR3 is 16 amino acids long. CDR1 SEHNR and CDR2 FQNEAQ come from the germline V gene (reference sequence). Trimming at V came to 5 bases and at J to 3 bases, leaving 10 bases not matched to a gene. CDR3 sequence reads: CASSKGVAGITDTQYF. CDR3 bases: TGTGCCAGCAGCAAGGGAGTAGCGGGAATTACAGATACGCAGTATTTT.

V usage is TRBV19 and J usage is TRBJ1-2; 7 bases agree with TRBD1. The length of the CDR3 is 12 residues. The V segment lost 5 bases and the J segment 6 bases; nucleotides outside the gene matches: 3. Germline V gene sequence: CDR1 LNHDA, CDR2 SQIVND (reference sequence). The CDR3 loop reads CASSRQGDGYTF. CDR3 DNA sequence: TGTGCCAGTAGTCGGCAGGGGGATGGCTACACCTTC.

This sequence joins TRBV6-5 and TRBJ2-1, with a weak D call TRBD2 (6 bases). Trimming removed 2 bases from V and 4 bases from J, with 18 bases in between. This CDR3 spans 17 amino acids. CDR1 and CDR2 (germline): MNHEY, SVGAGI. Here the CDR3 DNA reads TGTGCCAGCAGTTACCGCCTTTGGGGGGAGTCGTACAATGAGCAGTTCTTC. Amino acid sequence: CASSYRLWGESYNEQFF.

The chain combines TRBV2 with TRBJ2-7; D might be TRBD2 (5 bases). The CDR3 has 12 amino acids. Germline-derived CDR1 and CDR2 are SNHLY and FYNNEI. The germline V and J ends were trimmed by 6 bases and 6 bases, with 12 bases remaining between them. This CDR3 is CASRTEAREQYF. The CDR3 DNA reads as TGTGCCAGCAGAACGGAGGCGCGCGAGCAGTACTTC.

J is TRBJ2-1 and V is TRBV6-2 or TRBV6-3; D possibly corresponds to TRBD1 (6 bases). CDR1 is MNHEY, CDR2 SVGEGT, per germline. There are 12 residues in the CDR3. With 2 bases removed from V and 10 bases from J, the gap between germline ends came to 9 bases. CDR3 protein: CASSYGGREQFF. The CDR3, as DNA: TGTGCCAGCAGTTACGGGGGCCGGGAGCAGTTCTTC.

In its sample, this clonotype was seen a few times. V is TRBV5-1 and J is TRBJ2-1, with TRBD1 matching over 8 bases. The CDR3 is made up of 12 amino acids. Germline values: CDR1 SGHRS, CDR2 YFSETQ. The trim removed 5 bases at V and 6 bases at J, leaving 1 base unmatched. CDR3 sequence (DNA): TGCGCCAGCAGAACAGGGGGCAATGAGCAGTTCTTC. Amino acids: CASRTGGNEQFF.

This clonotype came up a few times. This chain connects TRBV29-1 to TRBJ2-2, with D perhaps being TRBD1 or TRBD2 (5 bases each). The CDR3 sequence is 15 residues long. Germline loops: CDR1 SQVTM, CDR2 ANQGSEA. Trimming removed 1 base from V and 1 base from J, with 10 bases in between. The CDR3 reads CSVEGRGRNTGELFF. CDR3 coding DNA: TGCAGCGTTGAAGGCCGGGGACGGAACACCGGGGAGCTGTTTTTT.

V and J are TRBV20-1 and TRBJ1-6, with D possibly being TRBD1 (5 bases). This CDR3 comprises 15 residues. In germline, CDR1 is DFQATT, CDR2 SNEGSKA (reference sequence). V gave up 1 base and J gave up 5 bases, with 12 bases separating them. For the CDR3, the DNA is TGCAGTGCTAGAGCCTCGGACACGGATAATTCACCCCTCCACTTT. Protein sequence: CSARASDTDNSPLHF.

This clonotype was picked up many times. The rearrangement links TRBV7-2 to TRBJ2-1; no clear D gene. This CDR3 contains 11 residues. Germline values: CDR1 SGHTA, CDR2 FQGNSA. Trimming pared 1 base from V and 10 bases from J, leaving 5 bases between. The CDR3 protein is CASSLELEQFF. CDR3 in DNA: TGTGCCAGCAGCTTAGAGTTAGAGCAGTTCTTC.

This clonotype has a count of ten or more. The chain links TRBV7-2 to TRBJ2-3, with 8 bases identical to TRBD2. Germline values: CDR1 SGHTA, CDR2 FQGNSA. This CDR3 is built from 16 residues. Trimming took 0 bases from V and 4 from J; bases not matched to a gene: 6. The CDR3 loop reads CASSLAAGVIPDTQYF. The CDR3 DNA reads TGTGCCAGCAGCTTAGCAGCGGGAGTTATCCCAGATACGCAGTATTTT.